This T cell receptor beta chain was documented in a study of OX40 agonist ivuxolimab in advanced cancers. TCRdb keeps only in-frame clones here, not all; method: immunoSEQ multiplex PCR. The data contain about 82,000 clones, about 86% of them singletons. This clone was observed a handful of times. The input for sequencing was CD4+ or CD8+ T cells sorted from blood, taken in a trial of the OX40 agonist ivuxolimab. This TCR was recovered from an adult with an advanced solid tumor such as melanoma, head and neck, liver or kidney cancer.

The CDR3 protein is CASSPRTGGYTF. CDR3 bases: TGTGCCAGCAGCCCTCGGACAGGCGGCTACACCTTC. This rearrangement joins TRBV5-4 to TRBJ1-2; 7 bases agree with TRBD1. The CDR3 spans 12 residues. The V and J ends lost 4 bases and 8 bases, in that order; junction bases with no gene match: 5. The V gene's germline CDR1 is SGHNT and CDR2 YYREEE (reference sequence).